These T cell receptor beta chains were read from a single sample in a study of T cells in Graves' hyperthyroidism and ophthalmopathy. TCRdb re-called the multiplex PCR reads through MiXCR, storing one row per CDR3 protein. The sample carries hundreds of thousands of distinct CDR3 sequences, 45% recorded once. The specimen sequenced was peripheral blood or thyroid tissue (not recorded which). The receptor set was obtained from an adult man with Graves' disease, either hyperthyroidism or ophthalmopathy (not recorded which). Both conserved end residues are part of each CDR3. The D gene is left open where the match is weak. Size tells how often a clone was seen (once, few, many) or the class of an expanded clone, and some rows leave it out.

TRBV12-3/TRBV12-4	TRBJ2-7	NA	TRBD1	TGTGCCAGCAATGACAGGGGCGACTACGAGCAGTACTTC	CASNDRGDYEQYF
TRBV29-1	TRBJ1-2	few	NA	TGCATCCCGGGGCCCCAAGGAACCCAGACTAACTATGGCTACACCTTC	CIPGPQGTQTNYGYTF
TRBV9	TRBJ1-1	NA	NA	TGTGCCCGCAAGACAGGAGGCACTGAAGCTTTCTTT	CARKTGGTEAFF
TRBV25-1	TRBJ1-3	many	TRBD1	TGTGCCAGCAGTGGACAGGGGGCGACAGGAAACACCATATATTTT	CASSGQGATGNTIYF
TRBV7-7	TRBJ2-5	NA	TRBD2	TGTGTCAGCAGCTTTACTAGCGGGACCCAAGAGACCCAGTACTTC	CVSSFTSGTQETQYF
TRBV9	TRBJ1-4	NA	NA	TGTGCCAGCAGCGTAGGGGCGGAGGGGGGCTCGGAACTGTTTTTT	CASSVGAEGGSELFF
TRBV20-1	TRBJ1-2	few	NA	TGCAGTGCTACCGGGACCTACCGTCGGGGCTACACCTTC	CSATGTYRRGYTF
TRBV7-9	TRBJ1-2	NA	NA	TGTGCCAGCTCACGAGACAATAACTATGGCTACACCTTC	CASSRDNNYGYTF
TRBV7-6	TRBJ1-1	NA	NA	TGTGCCAGCAGCCAAGATACAGGGAGACTTTCGAACACTGAAGCTTTCTTT	CASSQDTGRLSNTEAFF
TRBV19	TRBJ2-7	NA	NA	TGTGCCAGTAGTATTATGTTGGGTGCCTACGAGCAGTACTTC	CASSIMLGAYEQYF
TRBV5-1	TRBJ1-1	NA	TRBD1	TGCACCAGCAGGCACGGACAGGGGGTCCCTGAAGCTTTCTTT	CTSRHGQGVPEAFF
TRBV7-2	TRBJ2-5	few	NA	TGTGCCAGCAGCTTAGACTCAGGGAGAGCGAGAGAGACCCAGTACTTC	CASSLDSGRARETQYF
TRBV12-3/TRBV12-4	TRBJ1-5	NA	NA	TGTGCCAGCAGAGATACAGGATACAATCAGCCCCAGCATTTT	CASRDTGYNQPQHF
TRBV7-9	TRBJ1-1	once	NA	TGTGCCAGCAGCTTATTGTGGGGGGGTGAAGCTTTCTTT	CASSLLWGGEAFF
TRBV3-1	TRBJ1-2	NA	NA	TGTGCCAGCAGCCAAGTGGGACGGGTCTACACCTTC	CASSQVGRVYTF
TRBV29-1	TRBJ1-2	NA	NA	TGCAGCGGGAGGGCCGCACGCCCGGGTGGCTACACCTTC	CSGRAARPGGYTF
TRBV9	TRBJ1-4	once	TRBD1	TGTGCCAGCAGCCTTCAGGGGGCTTCTAATGAAAAACTGTTTTTT	CASSLQGASNEKLFF
TRBV7-9	TRBJ1-1	NA	NA	TGTGCCAGCAGCGCCCCAGGGTTGGCTGAAGCTTTCTTT	CASSAPGLAEAFF
TRBV20-1	TRBJ2-3	NA	TRBD2	TGCAGTGCTCAAGCGGGAGGGCCTTCAGATACGCAGTATTTT	CSAQAGGPSDTQYF
TRBV2	TRBJ1-6	NA	TRBD1	TGTGCCAGCAGCCCTGCTGGGACAGTTACAAATTCACCCCTCCACTTT	CASSPAGTVTNSPLHF
TRBV3-1	TRBJ1-5	few	NA	TGTGCCAGCAGCCAAGTGGCTGATCAGCCCCAGCATTTT	CASSQVADQPQHF
TRBV25-1	TRBJ1-2	NA	NA	TGTGCCAGCAGTATAGGACAGCTCTTTTATGGCTACACCTTC	CASSIGQLFYGYTF
TRBV12-3/TRBV12-4	TRBJ1-5	few	NA	TGTGCCAGCAGTTTAGCGCCGGGGGGGCCCCAGCATTTT	CASSLAPGGPQHF
TRBV12-3/TRBV12-4	TRBJ1-5	many	NA	TGTGCCAGCAGTTTTTATGGTCGTAGTCAGCCCCAGCATTTT	CASSFYGRSQPQHF
TRBV20-1	TRBJ2-7	many	NA	TGCAGTGCTAGAGATGAACAGAACGAGCAGTACTTC	CSARDEQNEQYF
TRBV7-9	TRBJ1-4	NA	TRBD1	TGTGCCAGCACCTTAGGGACAGGCGAACTGTTTTTT	CASTLGTGELFF
TRBV24-1	TRBJ2-7	many	NA	TGTGCCACCAGTGATTCGTCGGGGCTAGGTAACGAGCAGTACTTC	CATSDSSGLGNEQYF
TRBV7-2	TRBJ1-2	NA	NA	TGTGCCAGCAGCCAAGAAATCCGCAGCAACTATGGCTACACCTTC	CASSQEIRSNYGYTF
TRBV19	TRBJ1-5	NA	NA	TGTGCCAGTAGTATAGCGTGGGGAGGACGCAATCAGCCCCAGCATTTT	CASSIAWGGRNQPQHF
TRBV7-9	TRBJ2-5	NA	NA	TGTGCCAGCAGCCCGCGGCAGAAAGAGACCCAGTACTTC	CASSPRQKETQYF
TRBV7-8	TRBJ2-7	many	TRBD2	TGTGCCAGCAGCCCCAGACTAGCGGGAGGTCACGAGCAGTACTTC	CASSPRLAGGHEQYF
TRBV14	TRBJ1-3	few	TRBD1	TGTGCCAGCAGCCAACTACAGGGGACTGGAAACACCATATATTTT	CASSQLQGTGNTIYF
TRBV10-2	TRBJ1-2	once	TRBD1	TGCGCCATCCAGACAGGGGGCTACAGTGGCTACACCTTC	CAIQTGGYSGYTF
TRBV24-1	TRBJ1-6	NA	NA	TGTGCCACCAGTTCCTACAGGGAATCACCCCTCCACTTT	CATSSYRESPLHF
TRBV20-1	TRBJ1-1	NA	TRBD1	TGCAGTGCAGGGGGACAGGCGGGGGTAGCTTTCTTT	CSAGGQAGVAFF
TRBV19	TRBJ1-6	NA	TRBD1	TGTGCCAGTAGTCCGGGAACCAGGGGGGAGTCACCCCTCCACTTT	CASSPGTRGESPLHF
TRBV10-3	TRBJ1-2	many	NA	TGTGCCATCAGCCCATCAGGGGCTGGCTACACCTTC	CAISPSGAGYTF
TRBV12-3/TRBV12-4	TRBJ2-5	NA	TRBD2	TGTGCCAGCAGTCCTACAGCGGGAGCGGCAGAGACCCAGTACTTC	CASSPTAGAAETQYF
TRBV6-5	TRBJ2-7	NA	NA	TGTGCCAGCAGTGAGGGCCTAGCCGACTACGAGCAGTACTTC	CASSEGLADYEQYF
TRBV5-1	TRBJ1-4	few	NA	TGCGCCAGCAGCTTGTCTCCCATAACGGATGAAAAACTGTTTTTT	CASSLSPITDEKLFF
TRBV7-8	TRBJ1-6	few	TRBD1	TGTGCCAGCAGCTTGTGGGACAGGCCAAACTATAATTCACCCCTCCACTTT	CASSLWDRPNYNSPLHF
TRBV29-1	TRBJ1-1	many	TRBD1	TGCAGCGCAAAACCCGGACAGGGCACTGAAGCTTTCTTT	CSAKPGQGTEAFF
TRBV7-9	TRBJ1-2	many	NA	TGTGCCAGCAGCTTAGGGGAGGTCAGCTATGGCTACACCTTC	CASSLGEVSYGYTF
TRBV6-1	TRBJ1-2	many	NA	TGTGCCAGCAGTGATAATGGCTACACCTTC	CASSDNGYTF
TRBV7-9	TRBJ2-2	few	TRBD1	TGTGCCAGCAGCCCCACAGGGGCGAACACCGGGGAGCTGTTTTTT	CASSPTGANTGELFF
TRBV20-1	TRBJ1-2	many	NA	TGCAGTGCTAGTGAACAGGGAATCGACTATGGCTACACCTTC	CSASEQGIDYGYTF
TRBV25-1	TRBJ1-5	NA	TRBD1	TGTGCCAGCCGTGACCAGGGGGCCACTCAGCCCCAGCATTTT	CASRDQGATQPQHF
TRBV25-1	TRBJ2-5	NA	NA	TGTGCCAGCAGTGAAGAGGGGACACAAGAGACCCAGTACTTC	CASSEEGTQETQYF
TRBV29-1	TRBJ1-4	many	NA	TGCAGCGTCACCGGCAGGCGAGGATGGGATGAAAATAAACTGTTTTTT	CSVTGRRGWDENKLFF
TRBV19	TRBJ1-1	NA	NA	TGTGCCAGTAGTATAGGGTGGGACACTGAAGCTTTCTTT	CASSIGWDTEAFF
TRBV14	TRBJ1-3	few	NA	TGTGCCAGCAGCCAAGGGGACAACTCTGGAAACACCATATATTTT	CASSQGDNSGNTIYF
TRBV29-1	TRBJ1-2	once	TRBD1	TGCAGCCCTTCGGACAGGGGAGATGGCTACACCTTC	CSPSDRGDGYTF
TRBV7-2	TRBJ1-3	few	NA	TGTGCCAGCAGCTTCAAAGGGGACAACTCTGGAAACACCATATATTTT	CASSFKGDNSGNTIYF
TRBV7-3	TRBJ2-7	NA	TRBD1	TGTGCCAGCAGCCATCGGACAGGGAGCTACGAGCAGTACTTC	CASSHRTGSYEQYF
TRBV20-1	TRBJ2-5	many	TRBD1	TGCAGTGCTAGGGGACAGGGGACCCAGTACTTC	CSARGQGTQYF
TRBV9	TRBJ2-7	NA	NA	TGTGCCAGCAGCTGGGCCCTTGGGGGAGAACGTTACGAGCAGTACTTC	CASSWALGGERYEQYF
TRBV29-1	TRBJ1-2	few	TRBD1	TGCAGCTTCACGACAGGGTCGGGCTATGGCTACACCTTC	CSFTTGSGYGYTF
TRBV7-9	TRBJ2-7	NA	NA	TGTGCCAGCGCCCCTCCCACCTTCTTGGGCTACGAGCAGTACTTC	CASAPPTFLGYEQYF
TRBV7-6	TRBJ1-1	many	TRBD1	TGTGCCAGCAGCACTCAGGGGGCCAACACTGAAGCTTTCTTT	CASSTQGANTEAFF
TRBV9	TRBJ1-5	NA	NA	TGTGCCAGCAGTTTAGTGGGTTTCGGCGATCAGCCCCAGCATTTT	CASSLVGFGDQPQHF